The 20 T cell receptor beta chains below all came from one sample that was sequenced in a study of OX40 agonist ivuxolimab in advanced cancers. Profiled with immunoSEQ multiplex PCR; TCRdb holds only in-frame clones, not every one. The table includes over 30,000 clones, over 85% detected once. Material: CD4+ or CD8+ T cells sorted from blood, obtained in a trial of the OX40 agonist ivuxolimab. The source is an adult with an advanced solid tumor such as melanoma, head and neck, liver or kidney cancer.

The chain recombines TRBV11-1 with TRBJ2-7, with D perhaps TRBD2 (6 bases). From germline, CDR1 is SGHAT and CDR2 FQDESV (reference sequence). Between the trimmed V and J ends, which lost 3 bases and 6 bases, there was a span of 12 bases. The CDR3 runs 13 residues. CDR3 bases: TGTGCCAGCAGCTTTCGATCCGGGGGCGAGCAGTACTTC. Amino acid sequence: CASSFRSGGEQYF. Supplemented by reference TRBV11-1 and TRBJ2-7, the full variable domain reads EAEVAQSPRYKITEKSQAVAFWCDPISGHATLYWYRQILGQGPELLVQFQDESVVDDSQLPKDRFSAERLKGVDSTLKIQPAELGDSAMYLCASSFRSGGEQYFGPGTRLTVT.

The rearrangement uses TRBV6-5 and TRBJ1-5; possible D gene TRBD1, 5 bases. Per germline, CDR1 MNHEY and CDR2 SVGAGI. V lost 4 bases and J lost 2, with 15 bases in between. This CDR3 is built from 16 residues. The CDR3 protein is CASSSLGPRGNQPQHF. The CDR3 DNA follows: TGTGCCAGCAGTTCCCTGGGACCCCGGGGCAATCAGCCCCAGCATTTT.

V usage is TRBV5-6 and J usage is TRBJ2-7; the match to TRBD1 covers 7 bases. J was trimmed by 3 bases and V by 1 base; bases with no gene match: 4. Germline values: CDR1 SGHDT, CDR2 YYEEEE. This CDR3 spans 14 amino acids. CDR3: CASSLTPGGYEQYF. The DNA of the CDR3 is TGTGCCAGCAGCTTGACGCCAGGGGGCTACGAGCAGTACTTC.

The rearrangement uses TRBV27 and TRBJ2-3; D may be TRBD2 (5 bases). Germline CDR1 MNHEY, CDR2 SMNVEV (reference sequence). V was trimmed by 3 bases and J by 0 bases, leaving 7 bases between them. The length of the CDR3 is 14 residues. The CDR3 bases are TGTGCCAGCAGTTTCGAGCGGAGCACAGATACGCAGTATTTT. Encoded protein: CASSFERSTDTQYF.

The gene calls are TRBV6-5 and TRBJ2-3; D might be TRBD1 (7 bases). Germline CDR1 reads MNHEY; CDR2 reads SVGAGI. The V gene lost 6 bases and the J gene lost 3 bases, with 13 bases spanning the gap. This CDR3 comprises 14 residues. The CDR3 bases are TGTGCCAGCAGGCATCAGGGGGGAACAGATACGCAGTATTTT. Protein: CASRHQGGTDTQYF.

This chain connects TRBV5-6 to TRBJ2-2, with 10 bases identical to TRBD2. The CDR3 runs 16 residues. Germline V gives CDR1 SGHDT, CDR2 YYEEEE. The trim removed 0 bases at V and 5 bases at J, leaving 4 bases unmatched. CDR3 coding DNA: TGTGCCAGCAGCTTGGCGGGACTAGCGCGGACCGGGGAGCTGTTTTTT. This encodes CASSLAGLARTGELFF.

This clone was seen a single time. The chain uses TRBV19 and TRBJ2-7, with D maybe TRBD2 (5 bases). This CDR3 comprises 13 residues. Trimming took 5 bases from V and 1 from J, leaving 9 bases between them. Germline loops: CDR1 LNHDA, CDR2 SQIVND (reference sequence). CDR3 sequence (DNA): TGTGCCAGTAGTTTCGGGGATTCCTACGAGCAGTACTTC. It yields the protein CASSFGDSYEQYF.

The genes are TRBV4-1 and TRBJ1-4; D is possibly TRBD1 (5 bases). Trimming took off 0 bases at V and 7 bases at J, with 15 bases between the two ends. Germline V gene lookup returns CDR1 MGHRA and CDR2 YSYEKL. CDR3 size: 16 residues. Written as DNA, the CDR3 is TGCGCCAGCAGCCAAGACAGGGACGGAGGACTTGAAAAACTGTTTTTT. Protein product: CASSQDRDGGLEKLFF.

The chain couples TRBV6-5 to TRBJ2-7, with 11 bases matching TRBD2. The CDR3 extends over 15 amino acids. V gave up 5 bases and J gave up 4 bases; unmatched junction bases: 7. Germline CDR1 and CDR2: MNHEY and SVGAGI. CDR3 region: CASSATSGIIYEQYF. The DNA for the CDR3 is TGTGCCAGCAGTGCGACTAGCGGGATTATTTACGAGCAGTACTTC.

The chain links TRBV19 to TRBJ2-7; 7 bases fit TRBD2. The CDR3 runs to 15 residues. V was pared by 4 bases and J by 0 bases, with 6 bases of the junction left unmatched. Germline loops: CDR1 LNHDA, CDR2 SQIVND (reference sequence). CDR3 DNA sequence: TGTGCCAGTAGTAGCGGGAGAGGCCCCTCCTACGAGCAGTACTTC. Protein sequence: CASSSGRGPSYEQYF. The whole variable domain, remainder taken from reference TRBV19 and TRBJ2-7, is DGGITQSPKYLFRKEGQNVTLSCEQNLNHDAMYWYRQDPGQGLRLIYYSQIVNDFQKGDIAEGYSVSREKKESFPLTVTSAQKNPTAFYLCASSSGRGPSYEQYFGPGTRLTVT.

CDR3 loop: CASSQGQGEVQPQHF. In nucleotides, the CDR3 is TGTGCCAGCAGCCAGGGACAGGGTGAGGTTCAGCCCCAGCATTTT. The genes are TRBV7-9 and TRBJ1-5, with 9 bases aligning to TRBD1. Germline values: CDR1 SEHNR, CDR2 FQNEAQ (reference sequence). The CDR3 consists of 15 residues. The V gene end was trimmed by 5 bases and the J gene end by 6 bases; junction bases not matched to a gene: 8.

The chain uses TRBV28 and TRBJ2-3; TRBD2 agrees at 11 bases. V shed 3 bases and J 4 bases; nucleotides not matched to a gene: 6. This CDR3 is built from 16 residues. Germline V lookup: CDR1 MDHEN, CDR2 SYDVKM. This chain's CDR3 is CASSFLAGGPSDTQYF. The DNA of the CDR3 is TGTGCCAGCAGTTTTTTAGCGGGAGGGCCCTCAGATACGCAGTATTTT.

The CDR3: CASSPGHQEAFF. The DNA for the CDR3 is TGTGCCAGCTCACCGGGACATCAGGAAGCTTTCTTT. The chain couples TRBV18 to TRBJ1-1; D perhaps matches TRBD1 (6 bases). Per the germline V gene, CDR1 is KGHSH and CDR2 is LQKENI. The CDR3 is made up of 12 amino acids. V lost 3 bases and J lost 8, with 10 bases in between. Full variable domain (missing parts from reference TRBV18 and TRBJ1-1): NAGVMQNPRHLVRRRGQEARLRCSPMKGHSHVYWYRQLPEEGLKFMVYLQKENIIDESGMPKERFSAEFPKEGPSILRIQQVVRGDSAAYFCASSPGHQEAFFGQGTRLTVV.

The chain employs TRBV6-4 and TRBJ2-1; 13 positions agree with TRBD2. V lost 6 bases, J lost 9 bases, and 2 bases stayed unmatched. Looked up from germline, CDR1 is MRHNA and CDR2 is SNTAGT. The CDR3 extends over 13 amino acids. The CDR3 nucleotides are TGTGCCAGCAGCAGACTAGCGGGAGGTGAGCAGTTCTTC. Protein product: CASSRLAGGEQFF.

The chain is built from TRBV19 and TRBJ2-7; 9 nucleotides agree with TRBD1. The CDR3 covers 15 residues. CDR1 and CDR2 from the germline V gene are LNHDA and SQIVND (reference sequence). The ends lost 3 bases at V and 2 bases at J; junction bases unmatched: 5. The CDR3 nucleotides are TGTGCCAGTAGTATGGGGACAGGGTTGACCTACGAGCAGTACTTC. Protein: CASSMGTGLTYEQYF.

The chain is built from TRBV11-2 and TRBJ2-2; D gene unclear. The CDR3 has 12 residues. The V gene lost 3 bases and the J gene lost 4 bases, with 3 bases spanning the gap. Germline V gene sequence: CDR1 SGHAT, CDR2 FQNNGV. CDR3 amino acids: CASSFGTGELFF. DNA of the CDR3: TGTGCCAGCAGCTTCGGCACCGGGGAGCTGTTTTTT.

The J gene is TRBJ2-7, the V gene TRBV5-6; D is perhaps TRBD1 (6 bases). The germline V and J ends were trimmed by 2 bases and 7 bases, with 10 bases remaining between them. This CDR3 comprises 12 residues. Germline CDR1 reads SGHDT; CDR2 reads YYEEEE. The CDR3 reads CASSFQGWEQYF. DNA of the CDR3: TGTGCCAGCAGCTTTCAGGGGTGGGAGCAGTACTTC.

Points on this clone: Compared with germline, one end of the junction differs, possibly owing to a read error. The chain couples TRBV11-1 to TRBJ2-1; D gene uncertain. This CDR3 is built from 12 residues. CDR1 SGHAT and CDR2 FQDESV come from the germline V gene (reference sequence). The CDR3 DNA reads TGTGCCAGCAGCGGAGACGGCGGTCAGCAGCTCTTC. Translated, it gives CASSGDGGQQLF.

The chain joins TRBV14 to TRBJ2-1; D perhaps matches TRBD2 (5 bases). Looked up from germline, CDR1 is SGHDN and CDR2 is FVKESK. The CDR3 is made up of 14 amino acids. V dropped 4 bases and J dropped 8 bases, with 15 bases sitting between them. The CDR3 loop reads CASSLGSAWHEQFF. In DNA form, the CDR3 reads TGTGCCAGCAGCCTCGGTAGCGCCTGGCATGAGCAGTTCTTC.

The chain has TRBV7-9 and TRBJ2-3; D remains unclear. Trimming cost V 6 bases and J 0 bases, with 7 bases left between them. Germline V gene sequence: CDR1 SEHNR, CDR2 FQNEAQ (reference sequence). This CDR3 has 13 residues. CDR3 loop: CASRGGSTDTQYF. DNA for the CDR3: TGTGCCAGCAGAGGCGGCAGCACAGATACGCAGTATTTT.